Listed below are T cell receptor beta chains from one sample, sequenced in a study of shared clonotypes between healthy human individuals. Clones were read by immunoSEQ multiplex PCR, and TCRdb kept only the in-frame ones, dropping some. The table has around 1.9 million clones, around 93% seen once; the top ten hold more than 1.5%. Sequencing was done on a sample of naive CD8+ T cells from PBMCs. All receptors come from a man in his late teens or twenties in good health. Some clones in this sample may be carry-over from other donors' samples. Both conserved end residues are part of each CDR3. The D gene is left open where the match is weak. The size entry is marked missing in some rows and otherwise reads once, few, many or a size class.

clone_size j_call v_call d_call cdr3_length cdr3_aa cdr3_nt
once TRBJ1-3 TRBV2 TRBD1 14 CASSPDRRGNTIYF TGTGCCAGCAGTCCGGACAGGCGTGGAAACACCATATATTTT
NA TRBJ1-1 TRBV5-5 NA 13 CASSLQGSTEAFF TGTGCCAGCAGCTTGCAGGGTTCCACTGAAGCTTTCTTT
NA TRBJ2-7 TRBV4-3 NA 14 CASSQDWGVYEQYF TGCGCCAGCAGCCAAGATTGGGGAGTCTACGAGCAGTACTTC
NA TRBJ2-7 TRBV10-2 NA 13 CASRGTGPNEQYF TGCGCCAGCAGGGGGACCGGTCCGAACGAGCAGTACTTC
NA TRBJ1-1 TRBV15 NA 16 CATSRDRILMNTEAFF TGTGCCACCAGCAGAGATAGGATCCTAATGAACACTGAAGCTTTCTTT
few TRBJ2-7 TRBV5-1 NA 14 CASSPGRTPYEQYF TGCGCCAGCAGCCCCGGGCGGACCCCCTACGAGCAGTACTTC
NA TRBJ2-1 TRBV11-2 TRBD2 15 CASSSGLALLNEQFF TGTGCCAGCAGCTCCGGACTAGCCCTATTGAATGAGCAGTTCTTC
NA TRBJ2-1 TRBV7-9 TRBD1 15 CAGGIRDRGVNEQFF TGTGCCGGCGGAATCCGGGACAGGGGTGTCAATGAGCAGTTCTTC
once TRBJ2-3 TRBV19 NA 13 CASSPLGADTQYF TGTGCCAGTTCCCCCCTGGGTGCAGATACGCAGTATTTT
NA TRBJ2-3 TRBV19 TRBD2 18 CASSPRTSGFSSTDTQYF TGTGCCAGTAGTCCCAGGACTAGCGGCTTTTCCTCCACAGATACGCAGTATTTT
NA TRBJ2-5 TRBV4-3 NA 17 CASSQGVAGTMVETQYF TGCGCCAGCAGCCAGGGAGTGGCGGGCACGATGGTAGAGACCCAGTACTTC
NA TRBJ2-3 TRBV30 NA 13 CACAGENTDTQYF TGTGCCTGTGCAGGGGAGAATACAGATACGCAGTATTTT
NA TRBJ2-7 TRBV28 TRBD1 15 CASSDRTGGQNEQYF TGTGCCAGCAGTGATCGGACAGGGGGCCAGAACGAGCAGTACTTC
NA TRBJ2-7 TRBV9 NA 13 CASSVEPTYEQYF TGTGCCAGCAGCGTAGAGCCAACCTACGAGCAGTACTTC
NA TRBJ2-5 TRBV2 TRBD1 16 CASMGTGRNHRETQYF TGTGCCAGCATGGGGACAGGGAGAAACCACCGAGAGACCCAGTACTTC
once TRBJ1-2 TRBV19 TRBD1 15 CASSNPGTGAGGYTF TGTGCCAGTAGTAACCCCGGGACAGGGGCTGGTGGCTACACCTTC
NA TRBJ2-3 TRBV28 NA 11 CASSWADTQYF TGTGCCAGCAGTTGGGCGGATACGCAGTATTTT
NA TRBJ2-1 TRBV9 NA 12 CASSVNPDEQFF TGTGCCAGCAGCGTCAATCCCGATGAGCAGTTCTTC
NA TRBJ2-5 TRBV27 TRBD1 13 CASSGQGEETQYF TGTGCCAGCAGCGGACAGGGAGAAGAGACCCAGTACTTC
NA TRBJ1-2 TRBV9 NA 12 CASSPPGVGYTF TGTGCCAGCAGCCCTCCTGGGGTTGGCTACACCTTC